This T cell receptor (beta chain) appears in the sequencing data of a study of T cells after yellow fever vaccination. Across the study: Fractions containing few cells were prepared with SMART-Seq v4 Ultra Low Input. General study results and limits: The secondary response peaked faster, at day 5 versus 15, but was weaker.

CDR1 and CDR2 (germline): MDHEN, SYDVKM. Trimming cost V 11 bases and J 3 bases, with 19 bases left between them. CDR3 size: 15 residues. 5'RACE template switching added a universal primer site and UMIs to TCR cDNA. Using its own MiXCR run on the 5' RACE reads, TCRdb lists one record per CDR3 protein. The sample consists of about 320,000 distinct CDR3 sequences, approximately 4% of them appearing once. On this clonotype: Its antigen is unknown.

The TCR originated in a man aged 18-30 years who received the YFV17D yellow fever vaccine. Sequenced material: PBMCs, taken 15 days after the yellow fever booster vaccination. V is TRBV28 and J is TRBJ2-2, with D possibly called TRBD1 or TRBD2 (5 bases each). Written as DNA, the CDR3 is TGTGCCGCCTCGGGGTGGCTAGGGGACACCGGGGAGCTGTTTTTT. Translating it yields CAASGWLGDTGELFF.